What follows are 14 T cell receptor beta chains derived from one specimen sequenced in a study of blood T cell repertoires in COVID-19. Assay: immunoSEQ multiplex PCR; the TCRdb copy retains only in-frame clones and omits some. The top ten clones hold under 3% of a sample with roughly 310,000 clones, 90% of them seen once. The sequencing input was peripheral blood. These receptors all come from a woman between 25 and 40 years old with COVID-19, enrolled during active disease.

The chain carries TRBV27 and TRBJ1-5; perhaps TRBD1 as D (6 bases). Germline V gives CDR1 MNHEY, CDR2 SMNVEV (reference sequence). The CDR3 extends over 14 amino acids. Trimming left V 2 bases short and J 6 bases short, with 11 bases between. CDR3 residues: CASSLNRAGQPQHF. CDR3 DNA: TGTGCCAGCAGTTTAAACAGGGCGGGTCAGCCCCAGCATTTT.

V and J are TRBV5-5 and TRBJ1-5; 9 nucleotides agree with TRBD1. The J segment lost 5 bases and the V segment lost 4 bases, leaving 1 base of the junction unmatched. The CDR3 loop spans 13 amino acids. The germline gives CDR1 SGHKS, CDR2 YYEKEE (reference sequence). CDR3 sequence reads: CASSRTGDQPQHF. The CDR3 coding sequence is TGTGCCAGCAGCCGGACAGGGGATCAGCCCCAGCATTTT.

The V gene is TRBV19, the J gene TRBJ1-4; D is unresolved. This CDR3 has 10 residues. Germline assignment: CDR1 LNHDA and CDR2 SQIVND (reference sequence). Trimming left V 11 bases short and J 5 bases short, with 6 bases between. This chain's CDR3 is CAQCNEKLFF. DNA for the CDR3: TGTGCCCAGTGCAATGAAAAACTGTTTTTT. Using reference TRBV19 and TRBJ1-4 for the parts outside the CDR3, the full variable domain is DGGITQSPKYLFRKEGQNVTLSCEQNLNHDAMYWYRQDPGQGLRLIYYSQIVNDFQKGDIAEGYSVSREKKESFPLTVTSAQKNPTAFYLCAQCNEKLFFGSGTQLSVL.

The chain is built from TRBV28 and TRBJ1-4; possible D gene TRBD1, 6 bases. The length of the CDR3 is 17 residues. The germline V gene encodes CDR1 MDHEN and CDR2 SYDVKM. V was cut by 3 bases and J by 2 bases, with 16 bases left in between. The CDR3 DNA follows: TGTGCCAGCAGTTTCCCTACAGGGAAGGGGACTAATGAAAAACTGTTTTTT. Its translation: CASSFPTGKGTNEKLFF.

This clone was counted a single time. The gene calls are TRBV29-1 and TRBJ1-1, with TRBD1 matching over 10 bases. Germline lookup yields CDR1 SQVTM and CDR2 ANQGSEA. The V and J ends lost 6 bases and 3 bases, in that order; junction bases with no gene match: 4. CDR3 size: 13 residues. The CDR3 region is CSVWTGGDTEAFF. The CDR3 coding sequence is TGCAGCGTGTGGACAGGGGGAGACACTGAAGCTTTCTTT. Filled out from reference TRBV29-1 and TRBJ1-1, the complete variable domain reads SAVISQKPSRDICQRGTSLTIQCQVDSQVTMMFWYRQQPGQSLTLIATANQGSEATYESGFVIDKFPISRPNLTFSTLTVSNMSPEDSSIYLCSVWTGGDTEAFFGQGTRLTVV.

J is TRBJ1-2 and V is TRBV3-1 (or the pseudogene TRBV3-2); 12 nucleotides match TRBD1. This CDR3 is built from 14 residues. V lost 3 bases to trimming and J lost 8 bases; unmatched junction nucleotides: 4. CDR1 and CDR2 from the germline V gene are LGHDT and YNNKEL (reference sequence). Here the CDR3 DNA reads TGTGCCAGCAGCCAGGGACAGGGGGCGGGCGGCTACACCTTC. It yields the protein CASSQGQGAGGYTF.

The J gene is TRBJ2-5, the V gene TRBV28, with 14 nucleotides matching TRBD2. The CDR3 covers 17 residues. From germline, CDR1 is MDHEN and CDR2 SYDVKM. V lost 10 bases and J lost 1; bases outside the gene matches: 11. CDR3 sequence (DNA): TGTGCCACCCTCCCGAGAGGGACTAGCGGGGGCCAAGAGACCCAGTACTTC. This codes for CATLPRGTSGGQETQYF. Drawing the rest from reference TRBV28 and TRBJ2-5, the complete variable domain is DVKVTQSSRYLVKRTGEKVFLECVQDMDHENMFWYRQDPGLGLRLIYFSYDVKMKEKGDIPEGYSVSREKKERFSLILESASTNQTSMYLCATLPRGTSGGQETQYFGPGTRLLVL.

The V call is TRBV6-5, the J call TRBJ2-3, with 9 bases lining up with TRBD2. The CDR3 runs 15 residues. CDR1 and CDR2 from the germline V gene are MNHEY and SVGAGI. V shed 7 bases, J shed 4 bases, and the junction held 9 bases outside the gene matches. CDR3 amino acids: CASKGGGGRADTQYF. The CDR3, as DNA: TGTGCCAGCAAAGGCGGGGGCGGGAGGGCAGATACGCAGTATTTT.

The chain links TRBV30 to TRBJ1-4; D remains ambiguous. CDR1 is GTSNPN, CDR2 SVGIG, per germline (reference sequence). Trimming cost V 1 base and J 0 bases, with 24 bases left between them. The CDR3 extends over 20 amino acids. This CDR3 is CAWSGESEGDWRATNEKLFF. In DNA form, the CDR3 reads TGTGCCTGGAGTGGAGAAAGCGAGGGAGACTGGAGGGCAACTAATGAAAAACTGTTTTTT.

The genes are TRBV21-1 and TRBJ1-1. TRBV21-1 is classified as a pseudogene. The CDR3 extends over 15 amino acids. The CDR3 DNA is TGTGCCAGCAGCAAATGGCGGGACGGGAACACTGAAGCTTTCTTT. This codes for CASSKWRDGNTEAFF.

The chain uses TRBV19 and TRBJ1-1; a possible D gene is TRBD1 (5 bases). This CDR3 has 14 residues. CDR1 is LNHDA and CDR2 is SQIVND in the germline V gene (reference sequence). Trimming cost V 2 bases and J 4 bases, with 11 bases left between them. The CDR3 DNA reads TGTGCCAGTAGTATACTTTGGGGGGGCACTGAAGCTTTCTTT. This translates into CASSILWGGTEAFF.

This chain links TRBV7-9 with TRBJ2-7, with D possibly matching TRBD2 (7 bases). The length of the CDR3 is 16 residues. V was shortened by 5 bases and J by 3 bases, with 20 bases between the two germline ends. From germline, CDR1 is SEHNR and CDR2 FQNEAQ (reference sequence). CDR3 in amino acids: CASSHTPAGAHYEQYF. The CDR3 coding sequence is TGTGCCAGCAGCCATACTCCCGCGGGGGCCCACTACGAGCAGTACTTC.

The chain combines TRBV27 with TRBJ2-1; 13 positions agree with TRBD2. The V gene's germline CDR1 is MNHEY and CDR2 SMNVEV (reference sequence). V shed 7 bases and J 7 bases; nucleotides not matched to a gene: 7. The CDR3 is made up of 15 amino acids. This CDR3 reads CASKPGLAGRNEQFF. CDR3 DNA sequence: TGTGCCAGCAAACCGGGACTAGCGGGACGGAATGAGCAGTTCTTC.

The J gene is TRBJ1-1, the V gene TRBV11-2; perhaps TRBD1 as D (5 bases). This CDR3 comprises 14 residues. Germline V gene data show CDR1 as SGHAT and CDR2 as FQNNGV. V shed 1 base and J shed 6 bases, with 12 bases lying between them. CDR3 DNA: TGTGCCAGCAGCTTAGCTCAGGGTGGATCTGAAGCTTTCTTT. Its protein product is CASSLAQGGSEAFF.